One sample yielded the 8 T cell receptor beta chains listed below, sequenced in a study of human T cells and chemical hapten exposure. Each CDR3 protein is one row after TCRdb ran MiXCR on the RACE reads. The sample yields 70,000 to 95,000 distinct CDR3 sequences, 6% to 8.5% seen once. Time point reported: patch test 2, 6 weeks after DPC sensitization. Treatment: therapeutic diphenylcyclopropenone sensitization with weekly scalp DPC. The material was whole blood, obtained in connection with sensitization to the hapten diphenylcyclopropenone (DPC). Receptors originate from a woman in her 30s with alopecia areata. Some clones in this sample may be carry-over from other donors' samples.

This clonotype was counted ten times or more. The V and J genes are TRBV20-1 and TRBJ2-3; TRBD1 matches at 7 bases. From germline, CDR1 is DFQATT and CDR2 SNEGSKA (reference sequence). CDR3 length: 12 residues. Unmatched junction bases numbered 4, after V lost 8 bases and J lost 2 bases. CDR3 region: CSSGGATDTQYF. CDR3 nucleotides: TGCAGTTCAGGGGGAGCCACAGATACGCAGTATTTT.

The CDR3 DNA follows: TGCGCCAGCAGCTCCATCGGGGGGAGCTCCTACGAGCAGTACTTC. Amino acids: CASSSIGGSSYEQYF. The rearrangement uses TRBV5-1 and TRBJ2-7; TRBD2 agrees at 7 bases. The germline V gene has CDR1 SGHRS and CDR2 YFSETQ. The CDR3 is 15 residues long. V lost 3 bases to trimming and J lost 0 bases; unmatched junction nucleotides: 6.

At least ten counts were recorded for this clonotype. CDR3 region: CASSQRDGTYEQYF. Written as DNA, the CDR3 is TGTGCCAGCAGCCAACGGGACGGGACCTACGAGCAGTACTTC. The chain couples TRBV3-1 to TRBJ2-7; D is possibly TRBD1 or TRBD2 (5 bases each). CDR1 is LGHDT and CDR2 is YNNKEL in the germline V gene (reference sequence). The CDR3 spans 14 residues. The V end was cut by 2 bases, the J end by 2 bases, with 10 bases between.

This clonotype was picked up many times. This sequence joins TRBV6-6 and TRBJ1-5; D may be TRBD1 (5 bases). Germline loops: CDR1 MNHNY, CDR2 SVGAGI (reference sequence). With 5 bases removed from V and 6 bases from J, the gap between germline ends came to 17 bases. The CDR3 covers 15 residues. The DNA for the CDR3 is TGTGCCAGCAGTCCACATGAAGCCGGGGGTCAGCCCCAGCATTTT. This codes for CASSPHEAGGQPQHF.

The table lists this clonotype with many counts. The chain employs TRBV20-1 and TRBJ1-6; D not certain. CDR1 is DFQATT, CDR2 SNEGSKA, per germline (reference sequence). V was shortened by 4 bases and J by 10 bases, with 8 bases between the two germline ends. CDR3 size: 11 residues. CDR3 sequence: CSATLGSPLHF. CDR3 coding DNA: TGCAGTGCTACGCTGGGCTCACCCCTCCACTTT.

This clonotype has at least ten counts. The chain joins TRBV20-1 to TRBJ2-4; 9 nucleotides line up with TRBD1. V shed 5 bases and J 1 base; nucleotides not matched to a gene: 12. CDR1 is DFQATT, CDR2 SNEGSKA, per germline (reference sequence). CDR3 length equals 17 residues. CDR3 in DNA: TGCAGTGCTCCGGGACAGGGTGTTAGAGCGGCCAAAAACATTCAGTACTTC. It encodes CSAPGQGVRAAKNIQYF.

This clonotype was detected many times. The chain employs TRBV12-5 and TRBJ2-3; TRBD1 matches 8 bases. The CDR3 covers 16 residues. Per the germline V gene, CDR1 is LGHNT and CDR2 is FRNRAP. V trimming: 6 bases; J trimming: 2 bases; junction bases outside the gene matches: 10. CDR3 protein: CASGMGQASYTDTQYF. The CDR3, as DNA: TGTGCTAGTGGGATGGGACAGGCCTCATACACAGATACGCAGTATTTT.

Comment on this clonotype: A read error may explain this, as a much larger clone is one base away. The chain carries TRBV6-5 and TRBJ2-5; TRBD1 aligns across 7 bases. CDR3 length equals 14 residues. Germline V gene data show CDR1 as MNHEY and CDR2 as SVGAGI. J lost 5 bases, V lost 3 bases, and 6 bases had no gene match. CDR3 in amino acids: CASSYRGGEETQYF. The CDR3 DNA reads as TGTGCCAGCAGTTATAGAGGGGGCGAGGAGACCCAGTACTTC.